This T cell receptor beta chain was profiled in a study of blood T cell repertoires in COVID-19. Background on the study: Italy, Spain and the United States were the sources of the convalescent and acute COVID-19 samples. PBMCs, B-cell-depleted T cells, or T cells were the source of the cDNA or gDNA that made up the material.

Study processing details: By means of reference gene primer amplification, nucleated cell counts were estimated. Libraries were prepared by immunoSEQ multiplex PCR; TCRdb keeps only in-frame clonotypes and omits some of them. The DNA gave D and trimming, while V, J and clone size come from that table. This sample has some 270,000 clones, with around 90% found just once. Germline V gene lookup returns CDR1 WNHNN and CDR2 SYGVQD (reference sequence). The CDR3 contains 11 residues. J was trimmed by 8 bases and V by 3 bases; bases with no gene match: 1. The chain links TRBV10-1 to TRBJ2-7, with TRBD1 matching 7 bases. The TCR was taken from a man over 45 with acute or convalescent COVID-19. The material sequenced was peripheral blood. The DNA for the CDR3 is TGCGCCAGCAGTGAACAGGGGAAGCAGTACTTC. Protein sequence: CASSEQGKQYF.